Below, 22 T cell receptor beta chains from the same sample are listed, as sequenced in a study of beta chain features in type 1 diabetes. Study-wide results and caveats: Among patients with Type 1 diabetes, TCRB CDR3s were moderately but significantly shorter in every one of the four CD4+ subsets.

What was sequenced were expressed TCRB transcripts, since all of the isolated RNA had been reverse transcribed. Clones were read by immunoSEQ multiplex PCR, and TCRdb kept only the in-frame ones, dropping some. The sample carries roughly 220,000 clones, under 20% recorded once. No cognate antigen is known for these TCRs. Sequencing input: naive CD4+ T cells from blood. Every receptor here comes from a man under 40 with type 1 diabetes.

V usage is TRBV27 and J usage is TRBJ2-1; a weak D match, TRBD1 (6 bases). Trimming stripped 4 bases from V and 0 bases from J, with 13 bases between. The CDR3 totals 16 residues. Germline CDR1 and CDR2: MNHEY and SMNVEV (reference sequence). CDR3 coding DNA: TGTGCCAGCAGTTCTCTCACAGGGAGCTCCTACAATGAGCAGTTCTTC. Translated, it gives CASSSLTGSSYNEQFF.

The chain is built from TRBV4-1 and TRBJ2-1; D unclear. CDR1 is MGHRA and CDR2 is YSYEKL in the germline V gene. The CDR3 runs 12 residues. V lost 1 base and J lost 8, with 6 bases in between. CDR3 in amino acids: CASSQAMDEQFF. DNA of the CDR3: TGCGCCAGCAGCCAAGCTATGGATGAGCAGTTCTTC.

This chain joins TRBV27 and TRBJ2-1; TRBD2 agrees at 10 bases. The CDR3 runs to 14 residues. Unmatched junction bases numbered 6, after V lost 5 bases and J lost 8 bases. Germline lookup yields CDR1 MNHEY and CDR2 SMNVEV (reference sequence). The CDR3 DNA is TGTGCCAGCAGTCGGACTAGCGGTCTCCATGAGCAGTTCTTC. Translated: CASSRTSGLHEQFF.

This clone has just a few counts. The gene calls are TRBV18 and TRBJ1-2, with D perhaps matching TRBD1 (5 bases). Trimming shortened V by 1 base and J by 7 bases, and 13 bases separated the two germline ends. CDR3 length equals 14 residues. The germline gives CDR1 KGHSH, CDR2 LQKENI. CDR3 sequence (DNA): TGTGCCAGCTCACCACAAGGGGCCTGGACTGGCTACACCTTC. Its translation: CASSPQGAWTGYTF.

The V call is TRBV7-9, the J call TRBJ2-1, with a tentative D call TRBD1 (5 bases). V dropped 5 bases and J dropped 3 bases, with 11 bases sitting between them. This CDR3 contains 14 residues. The germline V gene has CDR1 SEHNR and CDR2 FQNEAQ (reference sequence). This CDR3 reads CASSPAGFYNEQFF. The CDR3 bases are TGTGCCAGCAGCCCCGCAGGGTTCTACAATGAGCAGTTCTTC. Together with reference TRBV7-9 and TRBJ2-1, the CDR3 gives the full variable domain: DTGVSQNPRHKITKRGQNVTFRCDPISEHNRLYWYRQTLGQGPEFLTYFQNEAQLEKSRLLSDRFSAERPKGSFSTLEIQRTEQGDSAMYLCASSPAGFYNEQFFGPGTRLTVL.

The chain combines TRBV18 with TRBJ2-3, with 7 bases lining up with TRBD2. This CDR3 spans 13 amino acids. J was trimmed by 5 bases and V by 6 bases; bases with no gene match: 5. CDR1 is KGHSH and CDR2 is LQKENI in the germline V gene. DNA of the CDR3: TGTGCCAGCTCCAGCGGGGTCAGAGATACGCAGTATTTT. It yields the protein CASSSGVRDTQYF. The full variable domain, in which reference TRBV18 and TRBJ2-3 provide the parts outside the CDR3, is NAGVMQNPRHLVRRRGQEARLRCSPMKGHSHVYWYRQLPEEGLKFMVYLQKENIIDESGMPKERFSAEFPKEGPSILRIQQVVRGDSAAYFCASSSGVRDTQYFGPGTRLTVL.

As to this clone: The sample holds other DNA sequences that translate to the same CDR3. The gene calls are TRBV9 and TRBJ2-1; TRBD2 matches 12 bases. With V trimmed by 2 bases and J by 4 bases, 1 base remained unmatched. The CDR3 extends over 15 amino acids. Per the germline V gene, CDR1 is SGDLS and CDR2 is YYNGEE. The CDR3 loop is CASSVGTSGYNEQFF. The CDR3 DNA is TGTGCCAGCAGCGTCGGGACTAGCGGGTACAATGAGCAGTTCTTC.

There are a few counts of this clone. This sequence joins TRBV25-1 and TRBJ2-3; the match to TRBD1 covers 8 bases. The germline V gene has CDR1 MGHDK and CDR2 SYGVNS. The V and J ends lost 1 base and 0 bases, in that order; junction bases with no gene match: 0. The CDR3 totals 15 residues. CDR3 in amino acids: CASSEWDRSTDTQYF. The CDR3 DNA reads as TGTGCCAGCAGTGAATGGGACAGGAGCACAGATACGCAGTATTTT. Variable domain in full (rest from reference TRBV25-1 and TRBJ2-3): EADIYQTPRYLVIGTGKKITLECSQTMGHDKMYWYQQDPGMELHLIHYSYGVNSTEKGDLSSESTVSRIRTEHFPLTLESARPSHTSQYLCASSEWDRSTDTQYFGPGTRLTVL.

This clone was recorded a few times. The rearrangement joins TRBV28 to TRBJ2-7; 9 nucleotides agree with TRBD1. Germline CDR1 and CDR2: MDHEN and SYDVKM. The CDR3 loop spans 15 amino acids. The junction had 11 bases not matched to a gene; V was cut back by 6 bases and J by 5 bases. In DNA, the CDR3 is TGTGCCAGCAGCCTCTCGGGACAGGGTAGTAACGAGCAGTACTTC. Amino acids: CASSLSGQGSNEQYF.

The chain is built from TRBV6-6 and TRBJ2-3; 7 bases are shared with TRBD1. The ends lost 4 bases at V and 4 bases at J; junction bases unmatched: 2. Per germline, CDR1 MNHNY and CDR2 SVGAGI (reference sequence). The CDR3 loop spans 13 amino acids. The CDR3 spells CASSWDRPDTQYF. For the CDR3, the DNA is TGTGCCAGCAGTTGGGACAGACCAGATACGCAGTATTTT.

This clone was observed a few times. The chain combines TRBV7-9 with TRBJ2-2, with TRBD2 matching 9 bases. This CDR3 is built from 14 residues. Germline-derived CDR1 and CDR2 are SEHNR and FQNEAQ (reference sequence). The V and J ends lost 7 bases and 5 bases, in that order; junction bases with no gene match: 5. The DNA for the CDR3 is TGTGCCAGCAACGGCGGGAGGGCGACCGGGGAGCTGTTTTTT. Protein product: CASNGGRATGELFF.

CDR3 sequence: CASSWGQGSSYEQYF. The CDR3 region has the DNA TGCGCCAGCAGCTGGGGACAGGGGAGCTCCTACGAGCAGTACTTC. The chain employs TRBV5-1 and TRBJ2-7; 10 bases are a match to TRBD1. V dropped 3 bases and J dropped 0; count of bases not matched to a gene: 3. CDR3 length: 15 amino acids. CDR1 and CDR2 (germline): SGHRS, YFSETQ.

This clone was counted only a few times. This chain joins TRBV29-1 and TRBJ2-1; 7 positions agree with TRBD1. CDR3 length: 14 amino acids. Germline assignment: CDR1 SQVTM and CDR2 ANQGSEA. J lost 0 bases, V lost 6 bases, and 5 bases had no gene match. CDR3 nucleotides: TGCAGCGTGCTGGGACAGACCTCCTACAATGAGCAGTTCTTC. Its translation: CSVLGQTSYNEQFF.

In this sample, this clone turned up a few times. V is TRBV29-1 and J is TRBJ1-5; TRBD1 agrees at 7 bases. Germline loops: CDR1 SQVTM, CDR2 ANQGSEA. The CDR3 loop spans 13 amino acids. V trimming: 4 bases; J trimming: 4 bases; junction bases outside the gene matches: 4. CDR3 residues: CSVVQGTNQPQHF. In DNA, the CDR3 is TGCAGCGTTGTACAGGGGACAAATCAGCCCCAGCATTTT.

The chain has TRBV4-2 and TRBJ1-2, with 11 nucleotides matching TRBD1. The CDR3 runs 15 residues. Germline assignment: CDR1 LGHNA and CDR2 YNFKEQ. J lost 4 bases, V lost 4 bases, and 5 bases had no gene match. This CDR3 is CASSPGQGAGYGYTF. The CDR3 DNA follows: TGTGCCAGCAGCCCAGGACAGGGGGCAGGCTATGGCTACACCTTC.

This chain joins TRBV20-1 and TRBJ1-2; 8 bases align to TRBD1. V trimming: 8 bases; J trimming: 5 bases; junction bases outside the gene matches: 4. Looked up from germline, CDR1 is DFQATT and CDR2 is SNEGSKA (reference sequence). The length of the CDR3 is 11 residues. The chain's CDR3 is CSSDRDYGYTF. CDR3 coding DNA: TGCAGTTCGGACAGGGATTATGGCTACACCTTC.

This sequence joins TRBV27 and TRBJ2-3, with 9 bases aligning to TRBD2. Trimming at V came to 2 bases and at J to 2 bases, leaving 2 bases not matched to a gene. The CDR3 runs to 15 residues. Germline V gene lookup returns CDR1 MNHEY and CDR2 SMNVEV (reference sequence). The chain's CDR3 is CASSLLAGSTDTQYF. The CDR3 nucleotides are TGTGCCAGCAGTTTACTAGCGGGGTCCACAGATACGCAGTATTTT.

There are a few counts of this clone. Additional DNA sequences in this sample encode the identical CDR3. The chain uses TRBV30 and TRBJ1-2; D gene unclear. Trimming stripped 0 bases from V and 4 bases from J, with 6 bases between. Germline values: CDR1 GTSNPN, CDR2 SVGIG (reference sequence). There are 12 residues in the CDR3. CDR3 nucleotides: TGTGCCTGGAGTGTATCCGGCTATGGCTACACCTTC. This gives the protein CAWSVSGYGYTF. Full variable domain (outside the CDR3, taken from reference TRBV30 and TRBJ1-2): SQTIHQWPATLVQPVGSPLSLECTVEGTSNPNLYWYRQAAGRGLQLLFYSVGIGQISSEVPQNLSASRPQDRQFILSSKKLLLSDSGFYLCAWSVSGYGYTFGSGTRLTVV.

The chain's CDR3 is CASSLGLENIQYF. In nucleotides, the CDR3 is TGTGCCAGCAGCTTAGGACTCGAAAACATTCAGTACTTC. V is TRBV7-9 and J is TRBJ2-4; D remains unclear. This CDR3 comprises 13 residues. Germline CDR1 is SEHNR and CDR2 is FQNEAQ (reference sequence). Trimming removed 1 base at V and 5 bases at J, with 6 bases between.

There are a few counts of this clone. This chain uses TRBV4-3 with TRBJ2-3; tentatively, D is TRBD2 (7 bases). With 0 bases removed from V and 6 bases from J, the gap between germline ends came to 22 bases. There are 18 residues in the CDR3. Germline-derived CDR1 and CDR2 are LGHNA and YSLEER. CDR3: CASSQEAPGAGVPDTQYF. The DNA of the CDR3 is TGCGCCAGCAGCCAAGAAGCCCCAGGGGCGGGAGTACCGGATACGCAGTATTTT.

The chain joins TRBV29-1 to TRBJ2-3; D is unclear. Trimming took 7 bases from V and 6 from J, leaving 8 bases between them. The CDR3 consists of 10 residues. Germline CDR1 is SQVTM and CDR2 is ANQGSEA. The CDR3 region has the DNA TGCAGCGGGATAATGGATACGCAGTATTTT. The encoded protein is CSGIMDTQYF.

The chain is built from TRBV20-1 and TRBJ2-7; no clear D. Germline CDR1 DFQATT, CDR2 SNEGSKA (reference sequence). This CDR3 region has 11 residues. V was pared by 6 bases and J by 3 bases, with 9 bases between. The CDR3 is CSALRVYEQYF. CDR3 nucleotide sequence: TGCAGTGCCTTACGGGTCTACGAGCAGTACTTC.